This T cell receptor beta chain derives from a study of T cell clonotyping in hematopoietic cell transplantation. A note on this clone: Its antigen is as yet unknown.

Study-level points and caveats: Recipient TCR diversity dropped after transplant; expanded clonotypes rose from day 30 to 180. Few recipient clonotypes overlapped donors; over 95% were de novo at given depth.

Blood collection times were about day -28 and days 30, 100, 180 posttransplant. Trimming removed 4 bases from V and 11 bases from J, with 11 bases in between. The CDR3 spans 11 residues. Germline values: CDR1 MGHDK, CDR2 SYGVNS. Sequencing was performed with immunoSEQ multiplex PCR; in TCRdb, only in-frame clones are kept and a portion is missing. The sample holds about 5,600 clones; roughly 70% are singletons and the top ten take about 30%. The J gene is TRBJ1-2, the V gene TRBV25-1; D not certain. This material consisted of PBMCs, taken 180 days after allogeneic stem cell transplant. The sequence was collected from a male patient in his 50s who had an allogeneic stem cell transplant from an unrelated donor, so the T cells may come from the graft donor. Some clones in this sample may be carry-over from other donors' samples. CDR3 coding DNA: TGTGCCAGCAGTGGAGCGACTATTTACACCTTC. Its translation: CASSGATIYTF.